This T cell receptor (beta chain) originates from a study of OX40 agonist ivuxolimab in advanced cancers. Study-wide points: Researchers did not establish what antigens the expanded peripheral T cells target. Dose levels from 0.1 to 3.0 mg/kg saw CD4+ and CD8+ blood T cells expand clonally by week 6.

On cycle 4 day 1 and cycle 7 day 1, as well as at baseline, blood was sampled. Between the trimmed V and J ends, which lost 0 bases and 1 base, there was a span of 7 bases. Germline loops: CDR1 MDHEN, CDR2 SYDVKM. The CDR3 loop spans 15 amino acids. Points on this clone: What it binds is unknown.

TCRdb keeps only in-frame clones here, not all; method: immunoSEQ multiplex PCR. Among under 80,000 clones listed, approximately 81% were seen once. This sequence joins TRBV28 and TRBJ2-4; D is unclear. This receptor was obtained from an adult with an advanced solid tumor such as melanoma, head and neck, liver or kidney cancer. The sequencing used CD4+ or CD8+ T cells sorted from blood, collected in a trial of the OX40 agonist ivuxolimab. CDR3 DNA: TGTGCCAGCAGTTTATGGGAAACCGCCAAAAACATTCAGTACTTC. Translating gives CASSLWETAKNIQYF.